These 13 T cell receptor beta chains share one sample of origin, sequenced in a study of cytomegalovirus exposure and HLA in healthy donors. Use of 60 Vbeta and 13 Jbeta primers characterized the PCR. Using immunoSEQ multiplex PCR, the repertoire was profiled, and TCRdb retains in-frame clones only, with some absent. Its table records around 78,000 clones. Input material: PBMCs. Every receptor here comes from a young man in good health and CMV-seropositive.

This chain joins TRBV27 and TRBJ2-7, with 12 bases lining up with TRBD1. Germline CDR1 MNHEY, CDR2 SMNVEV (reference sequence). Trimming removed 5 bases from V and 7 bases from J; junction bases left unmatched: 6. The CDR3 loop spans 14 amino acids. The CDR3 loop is CASSAGQGANEQYF. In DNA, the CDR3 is TGTGCCAGCAGTGCGGGACAGGGGGCCAATGAGCAGTACTTC.

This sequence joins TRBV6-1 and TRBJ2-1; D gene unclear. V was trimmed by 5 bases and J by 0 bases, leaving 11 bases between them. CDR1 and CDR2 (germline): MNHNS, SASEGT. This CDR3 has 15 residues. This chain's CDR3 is CASSNPSGSYNEQFF. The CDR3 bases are TGTGCCAGCAGTAACCCCTCAGGCTCCTACAATGAGCAGTTCTTC.

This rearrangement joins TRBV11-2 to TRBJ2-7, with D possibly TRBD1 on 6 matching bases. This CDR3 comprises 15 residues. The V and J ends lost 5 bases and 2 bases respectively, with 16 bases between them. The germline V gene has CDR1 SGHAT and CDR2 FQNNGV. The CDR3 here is CASSDGQRVAYEQYF. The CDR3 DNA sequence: TGTGCCAGCAGCGACGGACAGCGAGTCGCCTACGAGCAGTACTTC.

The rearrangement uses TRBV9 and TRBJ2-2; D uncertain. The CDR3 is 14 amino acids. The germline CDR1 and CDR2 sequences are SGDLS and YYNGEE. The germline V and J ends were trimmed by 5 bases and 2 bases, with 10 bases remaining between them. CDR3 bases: TGTGCCAGCAGACAGCCCAACAACACCGGGGAGCTGTTTTTT. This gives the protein CASRQPNNTGELFF. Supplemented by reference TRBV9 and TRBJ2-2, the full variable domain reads DSGVTQTPKHLITATGQRVTLRCSPRSGDLSVYWYQQSLDQGLQFLIQYYNGEERAKGNILERFSAQQFPDLHSELNLSSLELGDSALYFCASRQPNNTGELFFGEGSRLTVL.

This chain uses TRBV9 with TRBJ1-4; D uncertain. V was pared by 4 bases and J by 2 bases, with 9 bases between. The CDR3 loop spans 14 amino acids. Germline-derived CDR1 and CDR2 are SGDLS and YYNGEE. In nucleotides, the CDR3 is TGTGCCAGCAGCCCCGGGGTGACTAATGAAAAACTGTTTTTT. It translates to CASSPGVTNEKLFF.

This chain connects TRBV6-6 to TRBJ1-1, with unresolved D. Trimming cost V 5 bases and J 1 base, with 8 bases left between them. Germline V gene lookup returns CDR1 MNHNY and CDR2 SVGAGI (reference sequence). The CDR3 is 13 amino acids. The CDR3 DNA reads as TGTGCCAGCAGTCCCCGAGCGAACACTGAAGCTTTCTTT. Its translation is CASSPRANTEAFF.

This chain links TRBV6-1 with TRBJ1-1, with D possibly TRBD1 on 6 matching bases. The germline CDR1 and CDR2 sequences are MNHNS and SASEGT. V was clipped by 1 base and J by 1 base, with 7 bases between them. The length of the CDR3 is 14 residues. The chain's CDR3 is CASSEGGQNTEAFF. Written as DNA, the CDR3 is TGTGCCAGCAGTGAAGGGGGGCAGAACACTGAAGCTTTCTTT.

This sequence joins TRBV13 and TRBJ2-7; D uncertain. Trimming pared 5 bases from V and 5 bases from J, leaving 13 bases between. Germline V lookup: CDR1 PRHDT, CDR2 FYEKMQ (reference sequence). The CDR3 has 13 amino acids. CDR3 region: CASSPPQDHEQYF. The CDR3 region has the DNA TGTGCCAGCAGCCCACCGCAGGATCACGAGCAGTACTTC.

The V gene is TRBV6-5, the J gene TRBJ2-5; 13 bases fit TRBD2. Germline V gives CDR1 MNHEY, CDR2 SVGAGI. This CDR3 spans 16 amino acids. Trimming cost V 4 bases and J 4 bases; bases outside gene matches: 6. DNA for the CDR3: TGTGCCAGCAGTTTCTTACTAGCGGGGGGGAGAGAGACCCAGTACTTC. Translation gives CASSFLLAGGRETQYF.

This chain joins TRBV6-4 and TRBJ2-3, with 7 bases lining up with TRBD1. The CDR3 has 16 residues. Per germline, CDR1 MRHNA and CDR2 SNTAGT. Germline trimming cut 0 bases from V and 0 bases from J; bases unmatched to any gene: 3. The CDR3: CASSDSWTGSTDTQYF. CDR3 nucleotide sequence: TGTGCCAGCAGTGACTCGTGGACAGGAAGCACAGATACGCAGTATTTT.

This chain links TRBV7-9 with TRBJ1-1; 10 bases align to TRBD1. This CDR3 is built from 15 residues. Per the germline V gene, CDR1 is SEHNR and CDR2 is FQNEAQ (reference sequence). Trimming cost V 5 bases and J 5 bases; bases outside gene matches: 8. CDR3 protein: CASSLRQGATTEAFF. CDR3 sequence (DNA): TGTGCCAGCAGCCTAAGACAGGGGGCGACGACTGAAGCTTTCTTT.

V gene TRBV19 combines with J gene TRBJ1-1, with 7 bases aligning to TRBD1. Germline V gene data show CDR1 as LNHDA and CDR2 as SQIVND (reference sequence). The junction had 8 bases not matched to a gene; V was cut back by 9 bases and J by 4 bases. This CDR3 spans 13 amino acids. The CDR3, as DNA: TGTGCCAGCGCCCCTACAGGGGTCACTGAAGCTTTCTTT. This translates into CASAPTGVTEAFF.

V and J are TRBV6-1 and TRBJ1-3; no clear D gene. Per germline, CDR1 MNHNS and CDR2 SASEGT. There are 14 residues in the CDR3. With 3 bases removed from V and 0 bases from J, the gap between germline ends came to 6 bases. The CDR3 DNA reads TGTGCCAGCAGTGATTCTGTCTCTGGAAACACCATATATTTT. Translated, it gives CASSDSVSGNTIYF.